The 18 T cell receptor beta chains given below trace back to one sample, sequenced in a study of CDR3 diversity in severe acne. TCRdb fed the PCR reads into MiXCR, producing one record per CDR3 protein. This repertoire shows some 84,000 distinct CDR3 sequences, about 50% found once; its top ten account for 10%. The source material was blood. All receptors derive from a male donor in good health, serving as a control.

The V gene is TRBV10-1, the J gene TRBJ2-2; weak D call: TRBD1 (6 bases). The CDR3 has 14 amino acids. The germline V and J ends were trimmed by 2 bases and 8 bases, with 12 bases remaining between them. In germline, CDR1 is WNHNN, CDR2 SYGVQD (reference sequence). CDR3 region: CASSERDTAGELFF. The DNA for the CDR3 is TGCGCCAGCAGTGAGAGGGACACCGCTGGGGAGCTGTTTTTT.

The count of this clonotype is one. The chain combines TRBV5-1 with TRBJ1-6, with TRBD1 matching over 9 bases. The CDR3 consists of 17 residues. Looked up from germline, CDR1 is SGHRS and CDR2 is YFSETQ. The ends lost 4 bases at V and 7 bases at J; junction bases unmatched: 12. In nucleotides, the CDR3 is TGCGCCAGCAGCCCCTACTATGTGACAGGGGGAAATTCACCCCTCCACTTT. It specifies CASSPYYVTGGNSPLHF.

The CDR3 DNA reads as TGTGCCAGCCGCGCATTCGCCAATTCACCCCTCCACTTT. This codes for CASRAFANSPLHF. The chain has TRBV28 and TRBJ1-6; no clear D gene. V was clipped by 8 bases and J by 7 bases, with 12 bases between them. The length of the CDR3 is 13 residues. The V gene's germline CDR1 is MDHEN and CDR2 SYDVKM.

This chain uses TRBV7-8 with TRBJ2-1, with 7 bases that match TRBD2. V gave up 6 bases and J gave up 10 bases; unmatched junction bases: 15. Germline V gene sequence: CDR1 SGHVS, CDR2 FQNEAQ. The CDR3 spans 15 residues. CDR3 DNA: TGTGCCAGCAGTAGAAGCGGGGCCCTCTCCTACGAGCAGTTCTTC. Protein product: CASSRSGALSYEQFF.

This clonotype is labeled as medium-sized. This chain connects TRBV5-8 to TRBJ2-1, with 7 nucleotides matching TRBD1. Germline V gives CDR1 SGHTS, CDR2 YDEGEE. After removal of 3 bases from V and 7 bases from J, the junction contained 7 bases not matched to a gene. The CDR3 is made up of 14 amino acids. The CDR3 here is CASSWETGWNEQFF. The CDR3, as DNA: TGTGCCAGCAGCTGGGAGACAGGGTGGAATGAGCAGTTCTTC.

Here the CDR3 reads CASSQDPPGGTNEKLFF. In DNA, the CDR3 is TGCGCCAGCAGCCAAGACCCACCCGGAGGAACTAATGAAAAACTGTTTTTT. The genes are TRBV4-1 and TRBJ1-4; D unclear. Between the trimmed V and J ends, which lost 0 bases and 1 base, there was a span of 12 bases. The CDR3 covers 17 residues. From germline, CDR1 is MGHRA and CDR2 YSYEKL.

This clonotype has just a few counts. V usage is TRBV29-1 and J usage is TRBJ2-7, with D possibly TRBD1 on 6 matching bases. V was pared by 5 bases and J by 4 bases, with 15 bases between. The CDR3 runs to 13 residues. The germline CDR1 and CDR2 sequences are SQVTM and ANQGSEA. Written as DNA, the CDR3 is TGCAGCGTTCCCGGACAGTCGGGATACGAGCAGTACTTC. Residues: CSVPGQSGYEQYF.

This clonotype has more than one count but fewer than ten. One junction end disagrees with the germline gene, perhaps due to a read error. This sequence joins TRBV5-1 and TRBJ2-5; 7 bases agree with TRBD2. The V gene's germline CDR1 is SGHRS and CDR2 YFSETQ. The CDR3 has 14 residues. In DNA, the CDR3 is TGTGCCAGCAGCCTCAGCGGGACTCAAGAGACCCAGTACTTC. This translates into CASSLSGTQETQYF.

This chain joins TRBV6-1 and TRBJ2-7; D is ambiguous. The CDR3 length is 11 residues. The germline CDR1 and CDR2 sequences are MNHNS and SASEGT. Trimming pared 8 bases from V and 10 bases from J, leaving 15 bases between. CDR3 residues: CASSKGVRQYF. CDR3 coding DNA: TGTGCCAGCTCTAAAGGAGTACGCCAGTACTTC.

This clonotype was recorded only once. In DNA, the CDR3 is TGTGCCAGCAGTTATACTCAGGACGGCGAGCAGTACTTC. Its protein product is CASSYTQDGEQYF. This chain joins TRBV6-5 and TRBJ2-7; D call uncertain. This CDR3 has 13 amino acids. V lost 3 bases to trimming and J lost 6 bases, with 12 bases between them. CDR1 and CDR2 (germline): MNHEY, SVGAGI.

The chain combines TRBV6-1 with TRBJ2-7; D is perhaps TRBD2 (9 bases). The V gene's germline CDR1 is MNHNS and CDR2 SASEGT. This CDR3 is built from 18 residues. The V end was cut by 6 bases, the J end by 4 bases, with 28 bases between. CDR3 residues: CASSPSVRGLAGTYEQYF. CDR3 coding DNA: TGTGCCAGCAGCCCATCAGTCAGGGGGCTAGCGGGAACATACGAGCAGTACTTC.

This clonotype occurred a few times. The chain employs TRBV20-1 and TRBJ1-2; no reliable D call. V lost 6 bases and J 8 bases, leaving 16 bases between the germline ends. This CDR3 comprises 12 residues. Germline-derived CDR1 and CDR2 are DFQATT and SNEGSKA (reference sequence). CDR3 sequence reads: CSASRGSEGYTF. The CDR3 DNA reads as TGCAGTGCCTCTCGGGGATCGGAGGGCTACACCTTC.

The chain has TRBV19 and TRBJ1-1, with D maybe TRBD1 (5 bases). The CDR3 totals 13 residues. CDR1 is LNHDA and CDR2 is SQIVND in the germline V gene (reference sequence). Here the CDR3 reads CARGVGAGTEAFF. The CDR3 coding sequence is TGTGCTAGAGGGGTTGGGGCTGGCACTGAAGCTTTCTTT.

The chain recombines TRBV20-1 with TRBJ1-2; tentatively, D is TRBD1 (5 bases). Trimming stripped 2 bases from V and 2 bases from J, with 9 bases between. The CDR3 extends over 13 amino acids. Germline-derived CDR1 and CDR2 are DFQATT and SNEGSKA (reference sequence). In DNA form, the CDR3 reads TGCAGTGCTAGATCGGGGCCAAACTATGGCTACACCTTC. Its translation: CSARSGPNYGYTF.

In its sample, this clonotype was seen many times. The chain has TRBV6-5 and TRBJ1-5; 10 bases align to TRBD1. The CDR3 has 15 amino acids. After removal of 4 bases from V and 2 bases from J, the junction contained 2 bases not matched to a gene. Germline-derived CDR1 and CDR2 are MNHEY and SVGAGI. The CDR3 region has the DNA TGTGCCAGCAGTTCCGGGACAGGGGGCAATCAGCCCCAGCATTTT. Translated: CASSSGTGGNQPQHF.

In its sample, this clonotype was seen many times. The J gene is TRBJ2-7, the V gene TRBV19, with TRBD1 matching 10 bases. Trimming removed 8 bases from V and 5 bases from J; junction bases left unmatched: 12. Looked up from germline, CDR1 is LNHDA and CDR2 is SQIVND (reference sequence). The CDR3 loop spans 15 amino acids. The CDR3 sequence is CASHPTGTGVNEQYF. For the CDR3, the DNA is TGTGCCAGTCACCCTACCGGGACAGGGGTCAACGAGCAGTACTTC. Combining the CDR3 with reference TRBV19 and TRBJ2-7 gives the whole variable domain DGGITQSPKYLFRKEGQNVTLSCEQNLNHDAMYWYRQDPGQGLRLIYYSQIVNDFQKGDIAEGYSVSREKKESFPLTVTSAQKNPTAFYLCASHPTGTGVNEQYFGPGTRLTVT.

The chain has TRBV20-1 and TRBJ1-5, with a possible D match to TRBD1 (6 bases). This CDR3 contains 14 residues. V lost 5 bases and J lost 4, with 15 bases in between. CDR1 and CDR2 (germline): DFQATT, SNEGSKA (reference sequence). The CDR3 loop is CSAPGAGENQPQHF. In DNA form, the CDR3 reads TGCAGTGCTCCGGGGGCAGGAGAAAATCAGCCCCAGCATTTT.

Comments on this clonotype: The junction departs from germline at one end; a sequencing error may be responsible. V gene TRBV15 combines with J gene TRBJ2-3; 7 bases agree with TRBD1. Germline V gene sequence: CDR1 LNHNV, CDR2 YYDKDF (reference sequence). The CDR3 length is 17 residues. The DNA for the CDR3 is TGTGCCACCAGCAGAGATCGAGCGAGGGGGCCCACAGACACGCAGTATTTT. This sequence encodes CATSRDRARGPTDTQYF. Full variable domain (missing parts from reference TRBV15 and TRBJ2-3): DAMVIQNPRYQVTQFGKPVTLSCSQTLNHNVMYWYQQKSSQAPKLLFHYYDKDFNNEADTPDNFQSRRPNTSFCFLDIRSPGLGDTAMYLCATSRDRARGPTDTQYFGPGTRLTVL.